A selection of T cell receptor beta chains follows, all from one sample in a study of spatial heterogeneity in lung cancer. TCRdb itself ran the 5' RACE reads through MiXCR, one entry per CDR3 protein. The sample shows around 98,000 distinct CDR3 sequences, roughly a fifth of them seen only once. The sequencing here drew on PBMCs, taken at follow-up. These receptors were collected from a male donor with early-stage non-small cell lung cancer. Each CDR3 is given without its conserved first and last residue. The order of the fields is V gene, J gene, CDR3 protein.

>TRBV24-1|TRBJ2-7
ATSTGYEQY
>TRBV2|TRBJ2-5
ASSLTDSRQETQY
>TRBV12-3/TRBV12-4|TRBJ2-1
ASSNPPLLHEQF
>TRBV20-1|TRBJ1-5
SASGTGGNQPQH
>TRBV9|TRBJ1-6
ASSVDSYNSPLH
>TRBV19|TRBJ1-5
ASSISAAAAQH
>TRBV29-1|TRBJ1-4
SVARGVTNEKLF
>TRBV4-1|TRBJ1-2
ASSQGQEMTYYGYT
>TRBV18|TRBJ2-5
ANSPSRETQY
>TRBV7-2|TRBJ2-7
ASSKTGESNEQY
>TRBV5-1|TRBJ2-5
ASSLGGFQETQY
>TRBV5-4|TRBJ1-1
ASSTRGQALMNTEAF
>TRBV7-2|TRBJ2-3
ASSLGQGPDTQY
>TRBV2|TRBJ2-5
ASSETGTGGFETQY
>TRBV20-1|TRBJ1-2
SASPQGSYGYT
>TRBV24-1|TRBJ2-5
ATSDPSGRTGKTQY
>TRBV24-1|TRBJ1-2
ATSEDNRGGYT
>TRBV2|TRBJ1-2
ASSDWLSSTYGYT
>TRBV5-1|TRBJ2-3
ASSLEGTDTQY
>TRBV4-1|TRBJ1-4
ASSPDDRAAEKLF
>TRBV7-9|TRBJ2-6
ASSQPPAAGANVLT
>TRBV7-2|TRBJ1-2
ASSLVGQGGYGYT
>TRBV5-1|TRBJ2-6
ASSLSVSGANVLT
>TRBV24-1|TRBJ2-5
ATSGASATADETQY
>TRBV4-1|TRBJ1-2
ASSQTETENYGYT
>TRBV20-1|TRBJ1-6
SASDRARGSPLH
>TRBV5-1|TRBJ2-7
ASSMGQSRSEQY
>TRBV10-1|TRBJ2-2
ASQDSNRGELF
>TRBV20-1|TRBJ1-5
SAKDGSRKDQPQH
>TRBV30|TRBJ2-7
AWSAGLAGEWEQY
>TRBV12-3/TRBV12-4|TRBJ2-3
ASSRTVSTDTQY
>TRBV20-1|TRBJ1-5
SARGGNQPQH
>TRBV20-1|TRBJ1-5
SARVPGHAGLNQPQH
>TRBV10-2|TRBJ2-7
ASSPPRVAGGYEQY
>TRBV18|TRBJ2-6
ASSYRVTGANVLT
>TRBV5-1|TRBJ2-3
ASSSTRTGTDTQY
>TRBV27|TRBJ2-4
ASSFTGTRLSPWN
>TRBV5-1|TRBJ2-1
ASSLFQLNEQF
>TRBV2|TRBJ2-7
ASSEERTSHEQY
>TRBV30|TRBJ1-2
AWSSPVTSYGYT
>TRBV5-8|TRBJ1-4
ASSLGSTTNEKLF
>TRBV7-2|TRBJ2-5
ASSGRDRGGLETQY
>TRBV5-4|TRBJ1-1
ASRSTGTFEAF
>TRBV20-1|TRBJ1-1
SASLFGENTEAF
>TRBV5-5|TRBJ1-6
ASSGTTGGNSPLH
>TRBV29-1|TRBJ1-2
SVETGHGYT
>TRBV2|TRBJ1-2
ASSVMVGYT
>TRBV2|TRBJ2-5
ASMGRNQETQY
>TRBV20-1|TRBJ1-5
SATSGGFNQPQH
>TRBV29-1|TRBJ2-2
SVARGTTGELF
>TRBV9|TRBJ2-7
ASSVGGSGISYEQY